The 30 T cell receptor beta chains presented below share a single source sample, sequenced in a study of T-cell memory formation after mild COVID-19. TCRdb itself ran the 5' RACE reads through MiXCR, one entry per CDR3 protein. The sample consists of roughly 250,000 distinct CDR3 sequences, about a sixth of them appearing once. Sequenced material: PBMCs or a T cell subset sorted from them (not recorded which). Receptors were obtained from a man younger than 35 who had mild COVID-19 (a few samples of this study predate the infection). Cell type and time point are not known.

This clonotype has just a few counts. The rearrangement joins TRBV4-3 to TRBJ2-3; D perhaps matches TRBD2 (6 bases). In germline, CDR1 is LGHNA, CDR2 YSLEER. V lost 4 bases, J lost 6 bases, and 14 bases lay in between. This CDR3 has 14 amino acids. The CDR3 loop is CASSLRLGGDTQYF. The DNA of the CDR3 is TGCGCCAGCAGCCTTAGACTGGGAGGCGATACGCAGTATTTT.

This clonotype was counted between two and nine times. The rearrangement links TRBV6-2 or TRBV6-3 to TRBJ2-1; D is uncertain. CDR1 is MNHEY and CDR2 is SVGEGT in the germline V gene. V was clipped by 0 bases and J by 15 bases, with 12 bases between them. There are 12 residues in the CDR3. In DNA, the CDR3 is TGTGCCAGCAGTTACTCGAGAGGCCAGCCGTTCTTC. Protein product: CASSYSRGQPFF.

The chain joins TRBV30 to TRBJ2-7; 11 nucleotides match TRBD2. Per the germline V gene, CDR1 is GTSNPN and CDR2 is SVGIG (reference sequence). This CDR3 is built from 17 residues. With 1 base clipped from V and 2 bases from J, the junction kept 10 bases outside the gene matches. CDR3 amino acids: CAWSEVTSGGSTYEQYF. In nucleotides, the CDR3 is TGTGCCTGGAGTGAGGTCACTAGCGGGGGCTCCACCTACGAGCAGTACTTC.

In this sample, this clonotype turned up a few times. The chain is built from TRBV29-1 and TRBJ2-5, with TRBD1 matching over 8 bases. Germline loops: CDR1 SQVTM, CDR2 ANQGSEA. The V and J ends lost 7 bases and 4 bases, in that order; junction bases with no gene match: 14. There are 15 residues in the CDR3. The CDR3 sequence is CSAGQGGVSGETQYF. CDR3 nucleotides: TGCAGCGCCGGACAGGGAGGTGTTTCAGGAGAGACCCAGTACTTC. Supplemented by reference TRBV29-1 and TRBJ2-5, the full variable domain reads SAVISQKPSRDICQRGTSLTIQCQVDSQVTMMFWYRQQPGQSLTLIATANQGSEATYESGFVIDKFPISRPNLTFSTLTVSNMSPEDSSIYLCSAGQGGVSGETQYFGPGTRLLVL.

This clonotype was recorded a few times. The gene calls are TRBV7-8 and TRBJ1-1; D might be TRBD1 (5 bases). Trimming pared 4 bases from V and 7 bases from J, leaving 22 bases between. The CDR3 has 16 amino acids. CDR1 and CDR2 from the germline V gene are SGHVS and FQNEAQ. The DNA for the CDR3 is TGTGCCAGCAGCTCGGGCCCCGGACGGACAAGCAGTGAAGCTTTCTTT. It encodes CASSSGPGRTSSEAFF.

Only one count was recorded for this clonotype. The chain has TRBV4-3 and TRBJ2-5, with D perhaps given as TRBD1 or TRBD2 (5 bases each). This CDR3 spans 16 amino acids. The V and J ends lost 2 bases and 5 bases respectively, with 18 bases between them. Per germline, CDR1 LGHNA and CDR2 YSLEER. CDR3 bases: TGCGCCAGCAGCCAATCCGGGACGGAGGTTGGGGAGACCCAGTACTTC. Translation gives CASSQSGTEVGETQYF.

This sequence joins TRBV7-9 and TRBJ1-3, with a weak D call TRBD1 (5 bases). Germline assignment: CDR1 SEHNR and CDR2 FQNEAQ (reference sequence). CDR3 size: 13 residues. V dropped 5 bases and J dropped 4 bases, with 9 bases sitting between them. The CDR3 region is CASSQGAGNTIYF. The CDR3, as DNA: TGTGCCAGCAGCCAGGGTGCGGGAAACACCATATATTTT.

The chain links TRBV5-5 to TRBJ2-3; D may be TRBD1 (5 bases). Germline assignment: CDR1 SGHKS and CDR2 YYEKEE (reference sequence). Between the trimmed V and J ends, which lost 7 bases and 4 bases, there was a span of 13 bases. The CDR3 extends over 13 amino acids. The CDR3 DNA is TGTGCCAGCCTACAGGTGAGCTCAGATACGCAGTATTTT. Residues: CASLQVSSDTQYF.

This clonotype was counted between two and nine times. The rearrangement links TRBV5-1 to TRBJ1-1; D unresolved. Trimming took 4 bases from V and 3 from J, leaving 7 bases between them. Germline lookup yields CDR1 SGHRS and CDR2 YFSETQ. CDR3 length: 12 residues. CDR3 protein: CASSDGYTEAFF. In DNA, the CDR3 is TGCGCCAGCAGCGACGGGTACACTGAAGCTTTCTTT.

This clonotype was counted many times. The chain links TRBV29-1 to TRBJ2-1, with 9 positions matching TRBD1. In germline, CDR1 is SQVTM, CDR2 ANQGSEA. This CDR3 spans 17 amino acids. Germline trimming cut 1 base from V and 6 bases from J; bases unmatched to any gene: 13. This CDR3 is CSVEGYRGQTVINEQFF. The CDR3 DNA is TGCAGCGTTGAAGGATACAGGGGGCAAACAGTCATCAATGAGCAGTTCTTC.

This clonotype appeared a few times. The J gene is TRBJ2-3, the V gene TRBV11-2, with TRBD2 matching over 15 bases. The junction had 4 bases not matched to a gene; V was cut back by 6 bases and J by 0 bases. Per the germline V gene, CDR1 is SGHAT and CDR2 is FQNNGV. The CDR3 runs to 17 residues. Here the CDR3 reads CASRGLAGGASTDTQYF. The CDR3 region has the DNA TGTGCCAGCAGGGGACTAGCGGGGGGAGCTAGCACAGATACGCAGTATTTT.

The chain couples TRBV12-3 or TRBV12-4 to TRBJ2-3, with D tentatively TRBD2 (5 bases). This CDR3 comprises 11 residues. V was shortened by 8 bases and J by 9 bases, with 12 bases between the two germline ends. CDR3 sequence: CASRRGSTQYF. The CDR3 DNA follows: TGTGCCAGCCGGCGAGGGAGCACGCAGTATTTT.

The chain combines TRBV5-1 with TRBJ1-3; D is ambiguous. From germline, CDR1 is SGHRS and CDR2 YFSETQ. The CDR3 loop spans 15 amino acids. Trimming took 0 bases from V and 0 from J, leaving 7 bases between them. The CDR3 region is CASSLDVSSGNTIYF. CDR3 sequence (DNA): TGCGCCAGCAGCTTGGACGTATCCTCTGGAAACACCATATATTTT.

This sequence joins TRBV29-1 and TRBJ1-6; tentatively, D is TRBD1 (5 bases). The germline V gene encodes CDR1 SQVTM and CDR2 ANQGSEA. The CDR3 has 15 amino acids. V was shortened by 5 bases and J by 10 bases, with 21 bases between the two germline ends. The CDR3 DNA reads TGCAGCGTTACCCTCTCCCAGGGTACTAACTCACCCCTCCACTTT. Its protein product is CSVTLSQGTNSPLHF. Combining the CDR3 with reference TRBV29-1 and TRBJ1-6 gives the whole variable domain SAVISQKPSRDICQRGTSLTIQCQVDSQVTMMFWYRQQPGQSLTLIATANQGSEATYESGFVIDKFPISRPNLTFSTLTVSNMSPEDSSIYLCSVTLSQGTNSPLHFGNGTRLTVT.

This clonotype turned up a few times. The chain links TRBV3-1 to TRBJ1-3; D unresolved. CDR1 is LGHDT and CDR2 is YNNKEL in the germline V gene (reference sequence). The length of the CDR3 is 15 residues. Trimming removed 0 bases from V and 5 bases from J, with 11 bases in between. The CDR3 DNA reads TGTGCCAGCAGCCAAGAAGAGTGGGGAAGAAACACCATATATTTT. It codes for CASSQEEWGRNTIYF.

The rearrangement uses TRBV10-3 and TRBJ2-7; D possibly corresponds to TRBD1 (6 bases). The CDR3 sequence is 12 residues long. Germline-derived CDR1 and CDR2 are ENHRY and SYGVKD. V was shortened by 6 bases and J by 3 bases, with 9 bases between the two germline ends. CDR3 coding DNA: TGTGCCATCAGCTTGGACAGCTACGAGCAGTACTTC. Its translation: CAISLDSYEQYF.

In nucleotides, the CDR3 is TGTGCCATCACCCCGGACAGGGGGTACACCGGGGAGCTGTTTTTT. This sequence encodes CAITPDRGYTGELFF. The V and J genes are TRBV10-3 and TRBJ2-2; 10 bases agree with TRBD1. Germline V CDR1 and CDR2: ENHRY, SYGVKD. The trim removed 7 bases at V and 3 bases at J, leaving 5 bases unmatched. This CDR3 is built from 15 residues.

This clonotype was counted between two and nine times. The rearrangement links TRBV7-3 to TRBJ1-2, with D possibly matching TRBD1 (5 bases). Germline V lookup: CDR1 SGHTA, CDR2 FQGTGA. CDR3 length equals 13 residues. V gave up 2 bases and J gave up 4 bases, with 8 bases separating them. CDR3 loop: CASSLGDGYGYTF. DNA of the CDR3: TGTGCCAGCAGCTTAGGGGACGGCTATGGCTACACCTTC.

This clonotype occurred a few times. The rearrangement uses TRBV5-8 and TRBJ2-1; tentatively, D is TRBD2 (6 bases). The CDR3 covers 14 residues. The ends were cut back, 7 bases at V and 2 bases at J, with 13 bases in the middle. The germline gives CDR1 SGHTS, CDR2 YDEGEE. The CDR3, as DNA: TGTGCCAGCCTGGCGGGGAATACCTACAATGAGCAGTTCTTC. It encodes CASLAGNTYNEQFF.

This clonotype was seen a handful of times. The chain uses TRBV4-3 and TRBJ1-4; D is perhaps TRBD1 (6 bases). Germline-derived CDR1 and CDR2 are LGHNA and YSLEER. Trimming shortened V by 1 base and J by 7 bases, and 16 bases separated the two germline ends. The CDR3 contains 16 residues. The CDR3 DNA is TGCGCCAGCAGCCAAGGAGGGGGGTTGCGAGGTGAAAAACTGTTTTTT. This codes for CASSQGGGLRGEKLFF.

The chain uses TRBV7-2 and TRBJ1-5; D unresolved. Trimming left V 4 bases short and J 6 bases short, with 13 bases between. The CDR3 loop spans 14 amino acids. Germline V lookup: CDR1 SGHTA, CDR2 FQGNSA. The CDR3 DNA sequence: TGTGCCAGCAGCTCGGGAAGGGCCCCTCAGCCCCAGCATTTT. It specifies CASSSGRAPQPQHF.

This clonotype turned up a few times. The V gene is TRBV3-1, the J gene TRBJ1-1, with D unresolved. The germline V and J ends were trimmed by 0 bases and 0 bases, with 11 bases remaining between them. This CDR3 is built from 16 residues. The V gene's germline CDR1 is LGHDT and CDR2 YNNKEL (reference sequence). The CDR3 DNA is TGTGCCAGCAGCCAAGATCCCGTCGGGGTGAACACTGAAGCTTTCTTT. This sequence encodes CASSQDPVGVNTEAFF.

This clonotype was seen a few times. The chain is built from TRBV7-9 and TRBJ1-5, with TRBD1 identical over 8 bases. V was clipped by 3 bases and J by 1 base; unmatched bases: 5. The CDR3 sequence is 16 residues long. Germline V lookup: CDR1 SEHNR, CDR2 FQNEAQ (reference sequence). The CDR3 DNA sequence: TGTGCCAGCAGCTTGTCCCGACAGGGGAGCAATCAGCCCCAGCATTTT. Translated: CASSLSRQGSNQPQHF.

Worth noting for this clonotype: The junction does not match germline at one end; this may be a read error. The genes are TRBV19 and TRBJ2-1, with 8 bases lining up with TRBD1. The germline V gene encodes CDR1 LNHDA and CDR2 SQIVND (reference sequence). This CDR3 has 13 residues. CDR3: CASKAGGYYEQFF. CDR3 bases: TGTGCCAGTAAAGCAGGGGGCTACTATGAGCAGTTCTTC.

The chain has TRBV6-9 and TRBJ1-5; 9 positions match TRBD1. The CDR3 sequence is 18 residues long. Trimming at V came to 6 bases and at J to 3 bases, leaving 15 bases not matched to a gene. CDR1 and CDR2 (germline): MNHGY, SVAAGI. The CDR3 DNA follows: TGTGCCAGCAGAAAACACCTAGGGACAGGGAGAGACAATCAGCCCCAGCATTTT. As protein: CASRKHLGTGRDNQPQHF.

The gene calls are TRBV20-1 and TRBJ1-2, with D unresolved. Per the germline V gene, CDR1 is DFQATT and CDR2 is SNEGSKA (reference sequence). Trimming removed 3 bases from V and 2 bases from J, with 13 bases in between. The CDR3 is 14 amino acids. CDR3 loop: CSASRYPKNYGYTF. CDR3 coding DNA: TGCAGTGCTAGCCGTTACCCGAAGAACTATGGCTACACCTTC.

This clonotype was seen only a few times. V gene TRBV5-1 combines with J gene TRBJ1-1, with 9 nucleotides matching TRBD1. This CDR3 has 15 residues. Trimming at V came to 0 bases and at J to 4 bases, leaving 4 bases not matched to a gene. CDR1 is SGHRS, CDR2 YFSETQ, per germline. CDR3 in amino acids: CASSLEGQGITEAFF. In nucleotides, the CDR3 is TGCGCCAGCAGCTTGGAAGGACAGGGGATCACTGAAGCTTTCTTT.

The rearrangement joins TRBV4-1 to TRBJ1-2, with D hard to call. The V gene lost 0 bases and the J gene lost 2 bases, with 4 bases spanning the gap. Germline V CDR1 and CDR2: MGHRA, YSYEKL. The CDR3 contains 13 residues. The CDR3 sequence: CASSQDKNYGYTF. Written as DNA, the CDR3 is TGCGCCAGCAGCCAAGATAAGAACTATGGCTACACCTTC.

A word on this clonotype: Given a much more abundant clone one base away, this may be a read error. J is TRBJ1-1 and V is TRBV12-3 or TRBV12-4; tentative D call: TRBD1 (5 bases). The CDR3 runs 12 residues. The V gene lost 2 bases and the J gene lost 9 bases, with 10 bases spanning the gap. CDR3 nucleotide sequence: TGTGCCAGCAGTTTATTTGGGGCCCAAGCTTTCTTT. It codes for CASSLFGAQAFF.

This rearrangement joins TRBV5-1 to TRBJ2-7; D not certain. The CDR3 is made up of 12 amino acids. V shed 3 bases and J shed 4 bases, with 8 bases lying between them. Germline V lookup: CDR1 SGHRS, CDR2 YFSETQ. DNA of the CDR3: TGCGCCAGCAGCTGGTGGGGATACGAGCAGTACTTC. As protein: CASSWWGYEQYF.